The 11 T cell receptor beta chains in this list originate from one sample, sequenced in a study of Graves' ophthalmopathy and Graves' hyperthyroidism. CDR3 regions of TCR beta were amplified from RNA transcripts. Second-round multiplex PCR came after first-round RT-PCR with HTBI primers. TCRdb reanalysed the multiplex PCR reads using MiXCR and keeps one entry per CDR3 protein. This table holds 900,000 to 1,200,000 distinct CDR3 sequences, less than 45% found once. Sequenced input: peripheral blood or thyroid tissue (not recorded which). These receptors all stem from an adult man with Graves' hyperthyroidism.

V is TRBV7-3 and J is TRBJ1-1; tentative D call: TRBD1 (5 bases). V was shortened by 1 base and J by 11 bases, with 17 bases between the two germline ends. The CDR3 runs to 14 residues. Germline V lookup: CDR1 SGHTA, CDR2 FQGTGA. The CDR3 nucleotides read TGTGCCAGCAGCTTAAGGGGGAACTATGGCTCCGCTTTCTTT. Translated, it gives CASSLRGNYGSAFF.

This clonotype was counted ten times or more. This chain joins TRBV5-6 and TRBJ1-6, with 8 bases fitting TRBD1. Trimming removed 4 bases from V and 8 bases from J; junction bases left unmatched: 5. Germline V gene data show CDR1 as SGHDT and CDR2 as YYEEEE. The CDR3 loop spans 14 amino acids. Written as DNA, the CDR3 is TGTGCCAGCAGCGTCCGGGACAGGCATTCACCCCTCCACTTT. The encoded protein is CASSVRDRHSPLHF.

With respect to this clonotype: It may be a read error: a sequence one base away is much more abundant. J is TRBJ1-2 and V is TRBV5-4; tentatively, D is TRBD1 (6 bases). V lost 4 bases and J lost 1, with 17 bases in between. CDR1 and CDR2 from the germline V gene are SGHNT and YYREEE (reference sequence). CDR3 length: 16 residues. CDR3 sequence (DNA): TGTGCCAGCAGCAGGGCAGGGGACGCTTTTAACTATGGCTACACCTTC. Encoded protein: CASSRAGDAFNYGYTF.

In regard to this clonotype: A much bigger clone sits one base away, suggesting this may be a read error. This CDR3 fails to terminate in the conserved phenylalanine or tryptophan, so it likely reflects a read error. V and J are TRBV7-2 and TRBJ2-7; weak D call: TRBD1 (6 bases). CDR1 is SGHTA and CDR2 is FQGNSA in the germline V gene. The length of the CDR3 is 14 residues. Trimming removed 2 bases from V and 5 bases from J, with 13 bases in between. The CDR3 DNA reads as TGTGCCAGCAGCTTACGGACAGACGGCCACGAGCAGTACCTC. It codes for CASSLRTDGHEQYL.

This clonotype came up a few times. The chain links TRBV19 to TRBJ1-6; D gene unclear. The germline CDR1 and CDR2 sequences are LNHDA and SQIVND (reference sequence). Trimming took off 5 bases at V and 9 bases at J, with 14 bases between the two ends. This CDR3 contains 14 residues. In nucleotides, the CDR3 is TGTGCCAGTAGTTTCGGTGACCCGACTTCACCCCTCCACTTT. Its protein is CASSFGDPTSPLHF. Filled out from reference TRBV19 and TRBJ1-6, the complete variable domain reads DGGITQSPKYLFRKEGQNVTLSCEQNLNHDAMYWYRQDPGQGLRLIYYSQIVNDFQKGDIAEGYSVSREKKESFPLTVTSAQKNPTAFYLCASSFGDPTSPLHFGNGTRLTVT.

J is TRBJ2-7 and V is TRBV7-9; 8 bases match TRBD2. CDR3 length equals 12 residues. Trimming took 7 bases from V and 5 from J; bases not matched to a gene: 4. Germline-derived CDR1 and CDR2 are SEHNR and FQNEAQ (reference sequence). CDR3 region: CASNDGGDEQYF. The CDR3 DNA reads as TGTGCCAGCAACGACGGGGGGGACGAGCAGTACTTC.

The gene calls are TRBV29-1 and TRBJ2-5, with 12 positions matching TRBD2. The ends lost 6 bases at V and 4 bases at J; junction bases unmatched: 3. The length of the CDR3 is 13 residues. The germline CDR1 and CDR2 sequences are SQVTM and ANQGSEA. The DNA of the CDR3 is TGCAGCGTGGTACTAGCGGGAGGAGAGACCCAGTACTTC. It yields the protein CSVVLAGGETQYF.

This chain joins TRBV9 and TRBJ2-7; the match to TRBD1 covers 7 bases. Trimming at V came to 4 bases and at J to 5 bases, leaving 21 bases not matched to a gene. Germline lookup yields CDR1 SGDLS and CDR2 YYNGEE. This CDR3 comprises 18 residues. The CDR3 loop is CASSLAVGTARKGHEQYF. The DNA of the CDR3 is TGTGCCAGCAGCCTTGCAGTAGGGACAGCTCGAAAGGGCCACGAGCAGTACTTC.

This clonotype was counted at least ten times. This CDR3 reads CASSKGTSGLYEQYF. CDR3 in DNA: TGTGCCAGCAGCAAGGGGACTAGCGGTCTCTACGAGCAGTACTTC. The rearrangement joins TRBV12-3 or TRBV12-4 to TRBJ2-7; 11 positions agree with TRBD2. The V segment lost 6 bases and the J segment 3 bases; nucleotides outside the gene matches: 7. The CDR3 sequence is 15 residues long.

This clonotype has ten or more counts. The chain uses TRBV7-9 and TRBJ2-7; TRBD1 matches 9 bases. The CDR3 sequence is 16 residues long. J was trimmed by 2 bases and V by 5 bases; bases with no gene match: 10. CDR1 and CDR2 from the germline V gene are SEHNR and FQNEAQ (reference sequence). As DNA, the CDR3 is TGTGCCAGCAGCCGCCACACCGGGACAGGGACCTACGAGCAGTACTTC. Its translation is CASSRHTGTGTYEQYF. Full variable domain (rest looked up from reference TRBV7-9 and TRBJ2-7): DTGVSQNPRHKITKRGQNVTFRCDPISEHNRLYWYRQTLGQGPEFLTYFQNEAQLEKSRLLSDRFSAERPKGSFSTLEIQRTEQGDSAMYLCASSRHTGTGTYEQYFGPGTRLTVT.

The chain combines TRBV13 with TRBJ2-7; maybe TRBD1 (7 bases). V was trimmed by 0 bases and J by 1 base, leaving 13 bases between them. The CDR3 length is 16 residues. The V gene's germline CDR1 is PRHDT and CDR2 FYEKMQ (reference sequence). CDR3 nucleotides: TGTGCCAGCAGCTTAGGCGGTCAGGGGGGATCCTACGAGCAGTACTTC. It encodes CASSLGGQGGSYEQYF.